Each of the 19 T cell receptor beta chains below was sequenced from the same sample in a study of T cell responses to AZD1222 COVID-19 vaccine. Measured with immunoSEQ multiplex PCR; TCRdb has only the in-frame clones, and not every one. The sample has about 100,000 clones; around 87% are singletons. The sample consisted of peripheral blood, taken on day 0 of MenACWY control vaccination. These receptors were taken from an adult in good health.

Remarks on this clone: Other nucleotide sequences in the sample specify the same CDR3. This chain connects TRBV3-1 (or the pseudogene TRBV3-2) to TRBJ1-2; 8 bases fit TRBD1. The CDR3 totals 15 residues. V shed 0 bases and J 5 bases; nucleotides not matched to a gene: 5. Germline V gene lookup returns CDR1 LGHDT and CDR2 YNNKEL (reference sequence). DNA for the CDR3: TGTGCCAGCAGCCAAGAGGGGACAGGCGGGTATGGCTACACCTTC. As protein: CASSQEGTGGYGYTF.

The gene calls are TRBV5-6 and TRBJ2-7; 9 nucleotides align to TRBD2. Germline CDR1 reads SGHDT; CDR2 reads YYEEEE. With 0 bases clipped from V and 4 bases from J, the junction kept 5 bases outside the gene matches. The CDR3 consists of 15 residues. CDR3 protein: CASSLVSGGSYEQYF. CDR3 coding DNA: TGTGCCAGCAGCTTGGTTAGCGGGGGTTCTTACGAGCAGTACTTC.

The chain combines TRBV7-2 with TRBJ1-1; no reliable D call. CDR1 SGHTA and CDR2 FQGNSA come from the germline V gene. The ends were cut back, 5 bases at V and 0 bases at J, with 7 bases in the middle. CDR3 length equals 13 residues. The CDR3 sequence is CASSPSVNTEAFF. Here the CDR3 DNA reads TGTGCCAGCAGCCCCTCGGTGAACACTGAAGCTTTCTTT.

This chain connects TRBV7-9 to TRBJ2-1; a possible D gene is TRBD2 (6 bases). CDR3 length: 14 residues. Germline V CDR1 and CDR2: SEHNR, FQNEAQ (reference sequence). Trimming stripped 3 bases from V and 3 bases from J, with 9 bases between. The CDR3 here is CASSLVGGYNEQFF. The CDR3 nucleotides are TGTGCCAGCAGCTTGGTGGGGGGCTACAATGAGCAGTTCTTC.

The chain is built from TRBV14 and TRBJ1-1; possible D gene TRBD1, 5 bases. The V end was cut by 2 bases, the J end by 8 bases, with 6 bases between. Germline lookup yields CDR1 SGHDN and CDR2 FVKESK. The CDR3 has 11 residues. The CDR3 here is CASSQRGEAFF. CDR3 sequence (DNA): TGTGCCAGCAGCCAACGGGGGGAAGCTTTCTTT.

The V call is TRBV4-2, the J call TRBJ2-4, with D tentatively TRBD2 (7 bases). The CDR3 is 14 residues long. The germline V gene has CDR1 LGHNA and CDR2 YNFKEQ. Between the trimmed V and J ends, which lost 0 bases and 8 bases, there was a span of 11 bases. The CDR3, as DNA: TGTGCCAGCAGCCAAGATCCGGGGGGCGACATTCAGTACTTC. It encodes CASSQDPGGDIQYF.

CDR3: CASSSRLAGLFYNEQFF. The CDR3 bases are TGTGCCAGCAGTTCAAGACTAGCGGGCCTCTTCTACAATGAGCAGTTCTTC. The chain links TRBV28 to TRBJ2-1; 10 bases map to TRBD2. The J segment lost 3 bases and the V segment lost 4 bases, leaving 9 bases of the junction unmatched. Per germline, CDR1 MDHEN and CDR2 SYDVKM. This CDR3 is 17 amino acids long. The full variable domain, in which reference TRBV28 and TRBJ2-1 provide the parts outside the CDR3, is DVKVTQSSRYLVKRTGEKVFLECVQDMDHENMFWYRQDPGLGLRLIYFSYDVKMKEKGDIPEGYSVSREKKERFSLILESASTNQTSMYLCASSSRLAGLFYNEQFFGPGTRLTVL.

V usage is TRBV28 and J usage is TRBJ2-5, with unresolved D. This CDR3 contains 17 residues. The germline CDR1 and CDR2 sequences are MDHEN and SYDVKM. V shed 5 bases and J shed 0 bases, with 19 bases lying between them. In DNA, the CDR3 is TGTGCCAGCAGTCCAGAGGTCCAGCTCCTGTACCAAGAGACCCAGTACTTC. Residues: CASSPEVQLLYQETQYF.

The chain couples TRBV9 to TRBJ2-1; 10 bases agree with TRBD2. This CDR3 has 15 residues. The junction had 5 bases not matched to a gene; V was cut back by 4 bases and J by 4 bases. The germline V gene encodes CDR1 SGDLS and CDR2 YYNGEE. CDR3 sequence: CASSLGLADYNEQFF. CDR3 bases: TGTGCCAGCAGCCTCGGACTAGCGGATTACAATGAGCAGTTCTTC.

The CDR3, as DNA: TGTGCCAGCAGTTACCGGGACAGGGGGTTAAAGAATGGCTACACCTTC. Encoded protein: CASSYRDRGLKNGYTF. The V and J genes are TRBV6-5 and TRBJ1-2; 11 bases align to TRBD1. The CDR3 sequence is 16 residues long. The junction had 8 bases not matched to a gene; V was cut back by 2 bases and J by 6 bases. Germline CDR1 is MNHEY and CDR2 is SVGAGI.

V is TRBV2 and J is TRBJ1-6, with D possibly matching TRBD1 (6 bases). CDR3 length: 13 amino acids. V lost 8 bases and J lost 9, with 14 bases in between. Germline V lookup: CDR1 SNHLY, CDR2 FYNNEI. The DNA for the CDR3 is TGTGCCAGCGACCAGGGGAACGGTTCACCCCTCCACTTT. Translated: CASDQGNGSPLHF.

The chain links TRBV3-1 (or the pseudogene TRBV3-2) to TRBJ1-1; 9 bases are shared with TRBD1. The V gene's germline CDR1 is LGHDT and CDR2 YNNKEL (reference sequence). This CDR3 spans 14 amino acids. V lost 1 base to trimming and J lost 10 bases; unmatched junction nucleotides: 7. CDR3 residues: CASSQAGQGLGAFF. CDR3 bases: TGTGCCAGCAGCCAAGCCGGACAGGGGCTCGGAGCTTTCTTT.

V gene TRBV30 combines with J gene TRBJ1-5, with 7 bases identical to TRBD1. With 1 base clipped from V and 6 bases from J, the junction kept 9 bases outside the gene matches. This CDR3 has 15 amino acids. CDR1 is GTSNPN and CDR2 is SVGIG in the germline V gene (reference sequence). For the CDR3, the DNA is TGTGCCTGGAGTGGAACAGGGGTCGGAAGTCAGCCCCAGCATTTT. Translating gives CAWSGTGVGSQPQHF.

The chain joins TRBV19 to TRBJ1-3; 9 nucleotides line up with TRBD1. The CDR3 runs to 20 residues. CDR1 and CDR2 from the germline V gene are LNHDA and SQIVND (reference sequence). Trimming took 0 bases from V and 4 from J; bases not matched to a gene: 16. CDR3 in amino acids: CASSIDPGQGIEALGNTIYF. In DNA, the CDR3 is TGTGCCAGTAGTATAGATCCGGGACAGGGAATCGAGGCCCTCGGAAACACCATATATTTT. The variable domain in full, with the rest retrieved from reference TRBV19 and TRBJ1-3, is DGGITQSPKYLFRKEGQNVTLSCEQNLNHDAMYWYRQDPGQGLRLIYYSQIVNDFQKGDIAEGYSVSREKKESFPLTVTSAQKNPTAFYLCASSIDPGQGIEALGNTIYFGEGSWLTVV.

This sequence joins TRBV4-1 and TRBJ1-2; D unresolved. V gave up 0 bases and J gave up 4 bases, with 18 bases separating them. This CDR3 contains 17 residues. Germline V gene lookup returns CDR1 MGHRA and CDR2 YSYEKL. The CDR3 DNA reads TGCGCCAGCAGCCAAGATCACCTCCCCCGGGCAAGCTATGGCTACACCTTC. This encodes CASSQDHLPRASYGYTF.

The table lists this clone with a count of one. This chain links TRBV7-8 with TRBJ1-6; 7 nucleotides align to TRBD1. V lost 1 base and J lost 0; bases outside the gene matches: 12. From germline, CDR1 is SGHVS and CDR2 FQNEAQ. This CDR3 contains 20 residues. Here the CDR3 DNA reads TGTGCCAGCAGCTTAGGAGGGGGACAGCGACTGAGCTCCTATAATTCACCCCTCCACTTT. This gives the protein CASSLGGGQRLSSYNSPLHF.

The rearrangement joins TRBV6-2 or TRBV6-3 to TRBJ2-3; D is perhaps TRBD2 (6 bases). Germline lookup yields CDR1 MNHEY and CDR2 SVGEGT. CDR3 length equals 16 residues. Trimming left V 1 base short and J 2 bases short, with 13 bases between. The CDR3 bases are TGTGCCAGCAGTTACTTGAGGCGGGACCCCACAGATACGCAGTATTTT. Translated, it gives CASSYLRRDPTDTQYF.

This clone was recorded once. The gene calls are TRBV6-2 or TRBV6-3 and TRBJ2-5, with D possibly being TRBD1 (6 bases). Trimming shortened V by 6 bases and J by 2 bases, and 13 bases separated the two germline ends. There are 14 residues in the CDR3. CDR1 is MNHEY, CDR2 SVGEGT, per germline. In DNA form, the CDR3 reads TGTGCCAGCAGCCTTATGAGGGGGCAAGAGACCCAGTACTTC. Translating gives CASSLMRGQETQYF.

V gene TRBV9 combines with J gene TRBJ2-2; the match to TRBD1 covers 9 bases. The CDR3 covers 15 residues. Germline CDR1 SGDLS, CDR2 YYNGEE. V dropped 6 bases and J dropped 3; count of bases not matched to a gene: 6. The CDR3 loop is CASTRTGADTGELFF. For the CDR3, the DNA is TGTGCCAGCACCAGGACAGGGGCGGACACCGGGGAGCTGTTTTTT.